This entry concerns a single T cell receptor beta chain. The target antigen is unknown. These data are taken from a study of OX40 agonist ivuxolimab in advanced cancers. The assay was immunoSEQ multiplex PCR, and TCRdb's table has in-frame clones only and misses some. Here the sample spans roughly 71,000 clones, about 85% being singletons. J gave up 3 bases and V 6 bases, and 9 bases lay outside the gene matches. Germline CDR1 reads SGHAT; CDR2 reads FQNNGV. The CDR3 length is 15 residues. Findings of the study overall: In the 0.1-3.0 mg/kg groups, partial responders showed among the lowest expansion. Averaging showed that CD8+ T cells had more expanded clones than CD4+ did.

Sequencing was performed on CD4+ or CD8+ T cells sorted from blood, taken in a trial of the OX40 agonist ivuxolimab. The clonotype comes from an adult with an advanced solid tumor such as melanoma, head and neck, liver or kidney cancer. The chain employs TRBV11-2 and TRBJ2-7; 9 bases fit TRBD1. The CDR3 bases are TGTGCCAGCAGAATACCCGGGACAGGGATCTACGAGCAGTACTTC. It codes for CASRIPGTGIYEQYF.